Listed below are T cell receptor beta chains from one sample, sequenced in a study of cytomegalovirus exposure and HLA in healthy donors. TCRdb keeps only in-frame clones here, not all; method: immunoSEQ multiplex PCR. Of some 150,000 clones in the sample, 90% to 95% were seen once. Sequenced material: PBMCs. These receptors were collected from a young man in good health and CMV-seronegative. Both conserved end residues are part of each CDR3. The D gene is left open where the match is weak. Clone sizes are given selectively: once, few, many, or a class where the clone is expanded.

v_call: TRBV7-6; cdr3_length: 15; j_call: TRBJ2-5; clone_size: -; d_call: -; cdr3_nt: TGTGCCAGCAGCACTAACACGGGATGGCGAGAGACCCAGTACTTC; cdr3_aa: CASSTNTGWRETQYF
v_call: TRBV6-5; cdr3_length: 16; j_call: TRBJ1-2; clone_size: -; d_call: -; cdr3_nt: TGTGCCAGCAGTTATACAGGGCTCCGGGGTAACTATGGCTACACCTTC; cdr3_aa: CASSYTGLRGNYGYTF
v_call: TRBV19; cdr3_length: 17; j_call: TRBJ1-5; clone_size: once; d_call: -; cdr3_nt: TGTGCCAGTAGTATCCGCATAAGGGAGGGGAGCAATCAGCCCCAGCATTTT; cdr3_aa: CASSIRIREGSNQPQHF
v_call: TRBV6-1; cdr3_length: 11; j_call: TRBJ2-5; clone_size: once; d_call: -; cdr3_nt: TGTGCCACCCAGCGTCAAGAGACCCAGTACTTC; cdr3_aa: CATQRQETQYF
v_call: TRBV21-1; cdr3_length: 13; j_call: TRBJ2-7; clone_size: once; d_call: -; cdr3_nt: TGTGCCAGCAGCAAAGTCGCGGAGCACGAGCAGTACTTC; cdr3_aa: CASSKVAEHEQYF
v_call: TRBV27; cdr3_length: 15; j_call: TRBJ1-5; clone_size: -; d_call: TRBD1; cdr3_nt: TGTGCCAGCAGCTCGGACAGGGAGAGCAATCAGCCCCAGCATTTT; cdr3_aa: CASSSDRESNQPQHF
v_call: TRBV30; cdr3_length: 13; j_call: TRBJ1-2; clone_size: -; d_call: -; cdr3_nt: TGTGCCTGGGCCCCCGCCCGGGAGTATGGCTACACCTTC; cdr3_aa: CAWAPAREYGYTF
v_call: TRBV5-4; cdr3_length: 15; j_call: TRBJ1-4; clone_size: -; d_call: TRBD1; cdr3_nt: TGTGCCAGCAGCTTGCGACAGGGCGTTAATGAAAAACTGTTTTTT; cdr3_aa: CASSLRQGVNEKLFF
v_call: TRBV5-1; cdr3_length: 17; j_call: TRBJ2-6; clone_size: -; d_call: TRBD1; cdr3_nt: TGCGCCAGCAGCCCGGGACAGGGTGAATCTGGGGCCAACGTCCTGACTTTC; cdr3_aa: CASSPGQGESGANVLTF
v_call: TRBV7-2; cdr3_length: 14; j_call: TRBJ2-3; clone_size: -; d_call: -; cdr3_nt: TGTGCCAGCAGTTTTAAGCAGGGAACAGATACGCAGTATTTT; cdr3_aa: CASSFKQGTDTQYF
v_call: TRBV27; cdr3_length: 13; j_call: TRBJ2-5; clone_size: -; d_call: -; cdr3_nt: TGTGCCAGCACGCGTACAGGGAAAGAGACCCAGTACTTC; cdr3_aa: CASTRTGKETQYF
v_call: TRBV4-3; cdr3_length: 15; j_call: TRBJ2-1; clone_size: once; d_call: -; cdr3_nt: TGCGCCAGCAGCCAAGGCCTAGCGAGCAACAATGAGCAGTTCTTC; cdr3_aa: CASSQGLASNNEQFF
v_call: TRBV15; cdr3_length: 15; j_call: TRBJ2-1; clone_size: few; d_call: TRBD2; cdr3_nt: TGTGCCACCAGCAGGACTAGCGGGGGGGCCAATGAGCAGTTCTTC; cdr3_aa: CATSRTSGGANEQFF
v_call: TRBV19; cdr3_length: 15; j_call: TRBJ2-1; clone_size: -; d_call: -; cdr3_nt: TGTGCCAGTAAACCCACAGGTGACCTCTACAATGAGCAGTTCTTC; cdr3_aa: CASKPTGDLYNEQFF
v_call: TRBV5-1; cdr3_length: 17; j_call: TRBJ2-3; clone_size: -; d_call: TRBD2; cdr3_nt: TGCGCCAGCAGCTTCATTAGCGGGGGCGGTAGCACAGATACGCAGTATTTT; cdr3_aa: CASSFISGGGSTDTQYF
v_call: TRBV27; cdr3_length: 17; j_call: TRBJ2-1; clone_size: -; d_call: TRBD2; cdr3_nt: TGTGCCAGCAGTCCATACTTTAGCGGGGCTGCCTACAATGAGCAGTTCTTC; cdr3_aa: CASSPYFSGAAYNEQFF
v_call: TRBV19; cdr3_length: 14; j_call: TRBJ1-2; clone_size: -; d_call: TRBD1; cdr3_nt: TGTGCCAGTAGTGCGAAGACAGGGTACTATGGCTACACCTTC; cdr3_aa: CASSAKTGYYGYTF